This is a list of T cell receptor beta chains from one sample in a study of T cell responses to AZD1222 COVID-19 vaccine. Only in-frame clones appear in the TCRdb table, and some are missing; sequencing was by immunoSEQ multiplex PCR. The repertoire holds around 70,000 clones, with 87% as singletons. Sequenced here: peripheral blood, sampled 28 days after the second AZD1222 dose. The receptors here all came from an adult who received the AZD1222 COVID-19 vaccine. Both conserved end residues are part of each CDR3. D genes are given only for firm matches. Clone size, where shown, is once, few, many, or a class for clones that have expanded.

CDR3 DNA	CDR3 protein	J gene	V gene	D gene	clone size
TGTGCCAGCAAAGGGGGAGGGTTCAGTGGCAATTCACCCCTCCACTTT	CASKGGGFSGNSPLHF	TRBJ1-6	TRBV2	.	.
TGTGCCAGCAGCCAGGGTCAGAACACTGAAGCTTTCTTT	CASSQGQNTEAFF	TRBJ1-1	TRBV7-8	.	.
TGCGCCAGCAGCGGCGGACTAGCGGGAGGGCCAGGGGAGCAGTACTTC	CASSGGLAGGPGEQYF	TRBJ2-7	TRBV5-1	TRBD2	.
TGTGCCAGTAGAACCACAGGGTCCTACGAGCAGTACTTC	CASRTTGSYEQYF	TRBJ2-7	TRBV19	.	.
TGTGCCAGCAGACAAGGGACAAGCTCCTACAATGAGCAGTTCTTC	CASRQGTSSYNEQFF	TRBJ2-1	TRBV2	.	.
TGCCCCGGATGTCTACAAGGCTACAATCAGCCCCAGCATTTT	CPGCLQGYNQPQHF	TRBJ1-5	TRBV29-1	.	.
TGTGCCAGCAGTGTGTGGAACAGCGGGGGGGATCAGCCCCAGCATTTT	CASSVWNSGGDQPQHF	TRBJ1-5	TRBV2	.	.
TGTGCCAGCAGCCGGGACAGGGGTCACGAGCAGTACTTC	CASSRDRGHEQYF	TRBJ2-7	TRBV6-5	TRBD1	few
TGTGCCAGCAATCGTTATCGGACTGAAGCTTTCTTT	CASNRYRTEAFF	TRBJ1-1	TRBV2	.	.
TGCGCCAGCAGCTTGTTAGGTAACATGAACACTGAAGCTTTCTTT	CASSLLGNMNTEAFF	TRBJ1-1	TRBV5-1	.	.
TGTGCCAGCAGTCACGGGGCAGGCATCCAGGCGAACTATGGCTACACCTTC	CASSHGAGIQANYGYTF	TRBJ1-2	TRBV6-2/TRBV6-3	.	.
TGTGCCAGCAGCCCTCAGACTAGCGGCCAAGAGACCCAGTACTTC	CASSPQTSGQETQYF	TRBJ2-5	TRBV3-1/TRBV3-2	TRBD2	.
TGTGCCAGCAGCCGACAGGGCCGTGACACTGAAGCTTTCTTT	CASSRQGRDTEAFF	TRBJ1-1	TRBV7-9	TRBD1	.
TGTGCCAGCAGCGTTAGCGGGAGGGCCTCTTTCAATGAGCAGTTCTTC	CASSVSGRASFNEQFF	TRBJ2-1	TRBV9	TRBD2	.
TGTGCCAGCAGCTTAAGCAATGAGCAGTTCTTC	CASSLSNEQFF	TRBJ2-1	TRBV7-3	.	.
TGTGCCAGTAGTAAGTACCTAGCGGGTTACAATGAGCAGTTCTTC	CASSKYLAGYNEQFF	TRBJ2-1	TRBV19	TRBD2	.
TGTGCCAGCAACTCTGGAAACACCATATATTTT	CASNSGNTIYF	TRBJ1-3	TRBV6-5	.	.
TGTGCCAGTAGTAGAGGGCTGGTGAACACTGAAGCTTTCTTT	CASSRGLVNTEAFF	TRBJ1-1	TRBV19	.	once
TGTGCCAGCAGCCCTACTAGCGGGAGATTGAACAATGAGCAGTTCTTC	CASSPTSGRLNNEQFF	TRBJ2-1	TRBV6-2/TRBV6-3	TRBD2	.
TGTGCCAGCAGACCCGGGACAGGGGCGCTACTTTATGGCTACACCTTC	CASRPGTGALLYGYTF	TRBJ1-2	TRBV27	TRBD1	.
TGTGCCTGGAGACCGGGACTAGTAACCGGGGAGCTGTTTTTT	CAWRPGLVTGELFF	TRBJ2-2	TRBV30	TRBD2	.
TGTGCCAGCATAGGGGGAGCGACTACCTACAATGAGCAGTTCTTC	CASIGGATTYNEQFF	TRBJ2-1	TRBV6-5	.	.
TGTGCCAGCAGCCAAGGACAGGGAACTGAAGCTTTCTTT	CASSQGQGTEAFF	TRBJ1-1	TRBV3-1/TRBV3-2	TRBD1	.
TGTGCCAGCAGCTTAGGGACTAGCGGGTCCACAGATACGCAGTATTTT	CASSLGTSGSTDTQYF	TRBJ2-3	TRBV5-4	TRBD2	.
TGTGCCAGCAGCTTGTTAGTTAGCGTGGTAGTCGGGGAGCTGTTTTTT	CASSLLVSVVVGELFF	TRBJ2-2	TRBV5-6	.	.
TGTGCCAGCAGCTTAACTCGGACAGGGTCGGGGAATGAGCAGTTCTTC	CASSLTRTGSGNEQFF	TRBJ2-1	TRBV7-9	TRBD1	once
TGTGCCAGTAGTATAGCGGGATCCACCACAGATACGCAGTATTTT	CASSIAGSTTDTQYF	TRBJ2-3	TRBV19	.	.
TGTGCCAGCAGTTTTTCCCCCGGGACTAGCGGGATCCCCACCGGGGAGCTGTTTTTT	CASSFSPGTSGIPTGELFF	TRBJ2-2	TRBV6-2/TRBV6-3	TRBD2	.
TGTGCCAGCAGCCAACTACATGAGCAGTTCTTC	CASSQLHEQFF	TRBJ2-1	TRBV3-1/TRBV3-2	.	.
TGTGCCAGCAGTTCCCTTTCAGGGGCCTATGGCTACACCTTC	CASSSLSGAYGYTF	TRBJ1-2	TRBV6-5	.	.
TGTGCCAGCAGTTCAGGGAACACTGAAGCTTTCTTT	CASSSGNTEAFF	TRBJ1-1	TRBV27	.	.